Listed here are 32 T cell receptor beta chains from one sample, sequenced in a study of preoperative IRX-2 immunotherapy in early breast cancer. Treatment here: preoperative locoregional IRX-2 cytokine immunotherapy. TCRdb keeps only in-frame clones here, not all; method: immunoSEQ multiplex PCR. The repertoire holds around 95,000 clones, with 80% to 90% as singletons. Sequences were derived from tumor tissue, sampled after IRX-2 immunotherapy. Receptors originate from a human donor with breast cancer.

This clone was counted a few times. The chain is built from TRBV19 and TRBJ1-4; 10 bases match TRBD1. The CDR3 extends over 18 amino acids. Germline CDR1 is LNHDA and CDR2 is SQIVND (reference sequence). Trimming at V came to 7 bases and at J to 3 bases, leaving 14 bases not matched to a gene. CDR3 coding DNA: TGTGCCAGTACCCGAAAAAGACAGGGGGCTTCGGCTAATGAAAAACTGTTTTTT. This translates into CASTRKRQGASANEKLFF. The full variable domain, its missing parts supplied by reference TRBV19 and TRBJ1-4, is DGGITQSPKYLFRKEGQNVTLSCEQNLNHDAMYWYRQDPGQGLRLIYYSQIVNDFQKGDIAEGYSVSREKKESFPLTVTSAQKNPTAFYLCASTRKRQGASANEKLFFGSGTQLSVL.

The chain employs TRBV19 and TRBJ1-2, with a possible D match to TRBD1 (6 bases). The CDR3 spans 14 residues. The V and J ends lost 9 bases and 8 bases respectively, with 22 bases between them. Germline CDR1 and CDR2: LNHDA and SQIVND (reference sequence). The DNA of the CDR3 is TGTGCCAGCCGATCAGGGGCCGAGGATCGGGGCTACACCTTC. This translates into CASRSGAEDRGYTF.

CDR3 sequence: CASSLYRDGNYGYTF. CDR3 DNA sequence: TGCGCCAGCAGCTTATACAGGGACGGGAACTATGGCTACACCTTC. This chain connects TRBV5-1 to TRBJ1-2, with D perhaps matching TRBD1 (6 bases). Trimming stripped 2 bases from V and 2 bases from J, with 13 bases between. The CDR3 is 15 residues long. CDR1 and CDR2 from the germline V gene are SGHRS and YFSETQ.

This chain's CDR3 is CASGGPLGYTF. In DNA form, the CDR3 reads TGTGCCAGTGGGGGACCACTGGGCTACACCTTC. The J gene is TRBJ1-2, the V gene TRBV19; tentative D call: TRBD1 (5 bases). The V end was cut by 8 bases, the J end by 8 bases, with 12 bases between. The CDR3 totals 11 residues. The germline V gene has CDR1 LNHDA and CDR2 SQIVND (reference sequence). The variable domain in full, with the rest retrieved from reference TRBV19 and TRBJ1-2, is DGGITQSPKYLFRKEGQNVTLSCEQNLNHDAMYWYRQDPGQGLRLIYYSQIVNDFQKGDIAEGYSVSREKKESFPLTVTSAQKNPTAFYLCASGGPLGYTFGSGTRLTVV.

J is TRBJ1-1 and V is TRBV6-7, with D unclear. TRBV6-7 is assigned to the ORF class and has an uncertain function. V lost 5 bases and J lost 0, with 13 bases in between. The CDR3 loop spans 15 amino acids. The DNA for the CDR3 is TGTGCCAGCAGTGAACTCGTTTGGGTGAACACTGAAGCTTTCTTT. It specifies CASSELVWVNTEAFF.

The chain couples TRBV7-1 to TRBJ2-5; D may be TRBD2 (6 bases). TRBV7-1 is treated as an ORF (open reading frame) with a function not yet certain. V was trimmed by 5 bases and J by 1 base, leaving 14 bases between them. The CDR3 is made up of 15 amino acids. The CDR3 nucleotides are TGTGCCAGCAGCCCAACGGGGGTTCGCCAAGAGACCCAGTACTTC. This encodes CASSPTGVRQETQYF.

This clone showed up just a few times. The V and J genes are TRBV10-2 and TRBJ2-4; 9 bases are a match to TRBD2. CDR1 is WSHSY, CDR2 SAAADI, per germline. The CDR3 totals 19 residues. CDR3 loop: CGDEVSGVAGGLAKNIQYF. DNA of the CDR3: TGCGGCGACGAAGTTTCGGGAGTCGCGGGGGGGCTAGCCAAAAACATTCAGTACTTC.

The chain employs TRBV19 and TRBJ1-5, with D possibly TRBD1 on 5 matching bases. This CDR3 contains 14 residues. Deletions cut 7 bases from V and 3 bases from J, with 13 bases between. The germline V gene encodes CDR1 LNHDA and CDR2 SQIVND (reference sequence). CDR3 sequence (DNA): TGTGCCAGTAAATGGGGGTGGGACAATCAGCCCCAGCATTTT. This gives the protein CASKWGWDNQPQHF.

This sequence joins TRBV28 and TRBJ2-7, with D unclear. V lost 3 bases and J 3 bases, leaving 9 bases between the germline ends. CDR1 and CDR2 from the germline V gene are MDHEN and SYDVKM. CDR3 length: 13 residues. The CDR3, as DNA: TGTGCCAGCAGTTTCGGCAGCGTCTACGAGCAGTACTTC. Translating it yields CASSFGSVYEQYF.

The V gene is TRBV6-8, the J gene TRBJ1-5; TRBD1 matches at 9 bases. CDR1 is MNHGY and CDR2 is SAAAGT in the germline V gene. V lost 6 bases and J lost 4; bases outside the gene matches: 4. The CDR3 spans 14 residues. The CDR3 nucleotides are TGTGCCAGCAGGGGGGGGACAGGGAATCAGCCCCAGCATTTT. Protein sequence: CASRGGTGNQPQHF.

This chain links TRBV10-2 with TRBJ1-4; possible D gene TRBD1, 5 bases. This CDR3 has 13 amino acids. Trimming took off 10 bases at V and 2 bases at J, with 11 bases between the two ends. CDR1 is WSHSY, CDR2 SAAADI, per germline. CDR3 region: CATAGGTNEKLFF. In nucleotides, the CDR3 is TGCGCCACCGCGGGGGGGACTAATGAAAAACTGTTTTTT.

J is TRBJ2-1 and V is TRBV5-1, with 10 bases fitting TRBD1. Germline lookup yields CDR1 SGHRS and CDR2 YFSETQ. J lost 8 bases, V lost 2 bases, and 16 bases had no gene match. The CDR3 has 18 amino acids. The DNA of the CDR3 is TGCGCCAGCAGCTTAAGGGACAGGGGTATTGAAAGGGGCGATGAGCAGTTCTTC. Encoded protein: CASSLRDRGIERGDEQFF.

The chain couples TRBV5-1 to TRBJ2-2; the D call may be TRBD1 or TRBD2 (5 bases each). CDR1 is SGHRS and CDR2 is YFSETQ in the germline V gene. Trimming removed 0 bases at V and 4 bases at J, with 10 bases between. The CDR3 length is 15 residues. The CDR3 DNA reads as TGCGCCAGCAGCTTGGAGCTGGGGACCACCGGGGAGCTGTTTTTT. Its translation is CASSLELGTTGELFF.

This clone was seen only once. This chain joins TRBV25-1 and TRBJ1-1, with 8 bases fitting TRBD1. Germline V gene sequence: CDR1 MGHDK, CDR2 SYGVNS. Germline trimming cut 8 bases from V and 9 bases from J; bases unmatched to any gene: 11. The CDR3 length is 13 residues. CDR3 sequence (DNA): TGTGCCAGCGCAAAACCTTCAGGGGGCAAAGCTTTCTTT. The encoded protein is CASAKPSGGKAFF.

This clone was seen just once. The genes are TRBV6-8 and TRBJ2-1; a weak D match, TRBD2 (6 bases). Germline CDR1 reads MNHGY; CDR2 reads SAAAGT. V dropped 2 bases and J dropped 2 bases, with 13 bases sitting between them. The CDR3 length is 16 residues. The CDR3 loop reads CASSYLVGGAYNEQFF. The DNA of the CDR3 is TGTGCCAGCAGTTACCTCGTAGGAGGGGCCTACAATGAGCAGTTCTTC.

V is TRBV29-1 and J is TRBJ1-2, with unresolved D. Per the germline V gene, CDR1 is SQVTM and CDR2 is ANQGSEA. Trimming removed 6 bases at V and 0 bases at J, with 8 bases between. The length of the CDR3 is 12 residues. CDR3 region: CSVRYSNYGYTF. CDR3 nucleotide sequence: TGCAGCGTCCGATATTCTAACTATGGCTACACCTTC.

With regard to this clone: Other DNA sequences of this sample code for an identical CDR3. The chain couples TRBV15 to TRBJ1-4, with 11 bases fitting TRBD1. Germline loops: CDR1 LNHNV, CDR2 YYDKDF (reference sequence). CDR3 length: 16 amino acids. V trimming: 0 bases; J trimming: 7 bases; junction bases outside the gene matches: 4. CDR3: CATSRDGTGGGEKLFF. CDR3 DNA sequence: TGTGCCACCAGCAGAGATGGGACAGGGGGGGGTGAAAAACTGTTTTTT.

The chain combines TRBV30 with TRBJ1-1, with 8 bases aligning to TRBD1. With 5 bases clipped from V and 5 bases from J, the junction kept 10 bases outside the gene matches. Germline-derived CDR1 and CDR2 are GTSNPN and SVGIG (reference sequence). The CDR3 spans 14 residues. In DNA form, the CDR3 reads TGTGCCTGGGGGACAGGACGGGCGCCTACTGAAGCTTTCTTT. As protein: CAWGTGRAPTEAFF.

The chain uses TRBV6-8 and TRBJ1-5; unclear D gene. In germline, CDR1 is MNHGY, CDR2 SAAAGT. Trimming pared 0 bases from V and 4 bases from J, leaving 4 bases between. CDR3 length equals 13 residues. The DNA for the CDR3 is TGTGCCAGCAGTTACTCGGCGAATCAGCCCCAGCATTTT. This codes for CASSYSANQPQHF.

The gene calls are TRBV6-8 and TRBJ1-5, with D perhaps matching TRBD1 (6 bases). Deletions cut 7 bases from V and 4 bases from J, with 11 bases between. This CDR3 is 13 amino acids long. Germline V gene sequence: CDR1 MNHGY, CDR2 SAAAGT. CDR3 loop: CASNGQLNQPQHF. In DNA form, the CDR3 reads TGTGCCAGCAACGGACAGCTTAATCAGCCCCAGCATTTT.

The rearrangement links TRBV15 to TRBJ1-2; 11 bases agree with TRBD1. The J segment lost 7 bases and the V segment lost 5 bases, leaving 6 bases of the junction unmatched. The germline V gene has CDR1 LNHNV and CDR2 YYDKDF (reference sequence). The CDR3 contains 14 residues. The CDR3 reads CATSSDRGHIGYTF. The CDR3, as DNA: TGTGCCACCAGCTCGGACAGGGGGCACATTGGCTACACCTTC.

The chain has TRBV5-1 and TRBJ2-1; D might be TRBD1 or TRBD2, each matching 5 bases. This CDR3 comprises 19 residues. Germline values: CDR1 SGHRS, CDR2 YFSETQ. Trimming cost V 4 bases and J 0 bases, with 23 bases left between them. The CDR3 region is CASSPFAGTEVGSYNEQFF. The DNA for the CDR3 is TGCGCCAGCAGCCCATTCGCCGGGACCGAGGTAGGCTCCTACAATGAGCAGTTCTTC.

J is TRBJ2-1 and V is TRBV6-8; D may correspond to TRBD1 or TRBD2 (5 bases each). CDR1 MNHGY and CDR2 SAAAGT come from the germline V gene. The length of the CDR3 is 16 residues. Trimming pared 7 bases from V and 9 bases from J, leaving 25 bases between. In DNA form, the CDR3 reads TGTGCCAGCACCGAACGGGGACCCGTGGTCGAGGGTGAGCAGTTCTTC. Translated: CASTERGPVVEGEQFF.

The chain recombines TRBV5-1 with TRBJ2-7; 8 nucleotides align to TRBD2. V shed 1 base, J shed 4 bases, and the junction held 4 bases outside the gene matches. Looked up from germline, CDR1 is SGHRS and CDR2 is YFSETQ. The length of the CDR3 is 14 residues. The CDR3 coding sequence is TGCGCCAGCAGCTTGTCGGCTAGCGGGTACGAGCAGTACTTC. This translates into CASSLSASGYEQYF. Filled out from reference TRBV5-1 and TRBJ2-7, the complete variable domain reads KAGVTQTPRYLIKTRGQQVTLSCSPISGHRSVSWYQQTPGQGLQFLFEYFSETQRNKGNFPGRFSGRQFSNSRSEMNVSTLELGDSALYLCASSLSASGYEQYFGPGTRLTVT.

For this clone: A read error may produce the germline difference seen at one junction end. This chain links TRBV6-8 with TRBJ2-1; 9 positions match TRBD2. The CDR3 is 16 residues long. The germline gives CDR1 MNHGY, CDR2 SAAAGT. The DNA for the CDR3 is TGTGCCAGCAGTGACTCCCGCGGTAGCGGGAGCGATGAGCAGTTCTTC. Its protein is CASSDSRGSGSDEQFF.

The CDR3 is CASSPRTDSYGYTF. The CDR3 DNA is TGTGCCAGCAGCCCCAGGACAGACTCGTATGGCTACACCTTC. This chain connects TRBV11-3 to TRBJ1-2; tentatively, D is TRBD1 (6 bases). Germline V CDR1 and CDR2: SGHNT, YENEEA. The V end was cut by 5 bases, the J end by 5 bases, with 15 bases between. The CDR3 extends over 14 amino acids.

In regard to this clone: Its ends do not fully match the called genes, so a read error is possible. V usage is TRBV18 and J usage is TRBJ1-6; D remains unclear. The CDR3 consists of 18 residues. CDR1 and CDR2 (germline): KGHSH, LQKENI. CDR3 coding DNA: TGTGCCAGCTTACCAGACGCTCGGGTTGTAGGGTACGATTCACCCCTCCACTTT. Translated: CASLPDARVVGYDSPLHF. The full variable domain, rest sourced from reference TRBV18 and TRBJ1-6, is NAGVMQNPRHLVRRRGQEARLRCSPMKGHSHVYWYRQLPEEGLKFMVYLQKENIIDESGMPKERFSAEFPKEGPSILRIQQVVRGDSAAYFCASLPDARVVGYDSPLHFGNGTRLTVT.

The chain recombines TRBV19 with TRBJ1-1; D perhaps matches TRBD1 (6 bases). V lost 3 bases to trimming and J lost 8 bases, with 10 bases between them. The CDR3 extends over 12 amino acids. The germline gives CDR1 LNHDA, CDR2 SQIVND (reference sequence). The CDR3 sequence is CASSIGRGEAFF. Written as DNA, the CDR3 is TGTGCCAGTAGTATTGGCAGGGGAGAAGCTTTCTTT.

CDR3 nucleotide sequence: TGTGCCAGCGGCGGGGAAAACTCACCCCTCCACTTT. This encodes CASGGENSPLHF. This chain joins TRBV28 and TRBJ1-6; D gene unclear. Per the germline V gene, CDR1 is MDHEN and CDR2 is SYDVKM. Deletions cut 8 bases from V and 10 bases from J, with 12 bases between. The CDR3 is 12 amino acids. Variable domain in full (rest from reference TRBV28 and TRBJ1-6): DVKVTQSSRYLVKRTGEKVFLECVQDMDHENMFWYRQDPGLGLRLIYFSYDVKMKEKGDIPEGYSVSREKKERFSLILESASTNQTSMYLCASGGENSPLHFGNGTRLTVT.

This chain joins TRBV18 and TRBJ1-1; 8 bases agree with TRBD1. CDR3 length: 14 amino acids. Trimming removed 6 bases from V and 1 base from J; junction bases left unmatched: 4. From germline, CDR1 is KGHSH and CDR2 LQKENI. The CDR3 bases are TGTGCCAGCTCTCCTGGGACAGGGAACACTGAAGCTTTCTTT. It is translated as CASSPGTGNTEAFF.

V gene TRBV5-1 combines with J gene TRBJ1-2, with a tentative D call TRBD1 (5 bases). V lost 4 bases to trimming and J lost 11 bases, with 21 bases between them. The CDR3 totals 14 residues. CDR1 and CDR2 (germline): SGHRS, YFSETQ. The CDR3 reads CASSRGWNSEGYTF. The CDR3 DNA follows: TGCGCCAGCAGCAGGGGTTGGAATTCGGAGGGTTACACCTTC.

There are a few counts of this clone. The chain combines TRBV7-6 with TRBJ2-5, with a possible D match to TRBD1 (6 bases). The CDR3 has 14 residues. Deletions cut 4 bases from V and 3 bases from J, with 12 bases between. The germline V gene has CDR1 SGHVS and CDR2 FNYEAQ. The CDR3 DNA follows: TGTGCCAGCAGCTCGCGTCAGGGGAAAGAGACCCAGTACTTC. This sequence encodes CASSSRQGKETQYF.